This T cell receptor beta chain emerged from a study of technical replicates of blood from several donors. Only in-frame clones appear in the TCRdb table, and some are missing; sequencing was by immunoSEQ multiplex PCR. Among 75,000 to 90,000 clones, roughly 94% were seen once, and the ten largest hold around 0.3%. V lost 5 bases, J lost 2 bases, and 0 bases stayed unmatched. The V gene's germline CDR1 is SGHTA and CDR2 FQGNSA. This CDR3 is built from 13 residues. This TCR was sampled from a human donor in good health. The V and J genes are TRBV7-2 and TRBJ1-5; 7 nucleotides align to TRBD1. The sample consisted of T cells isolated from PBMCs. The CDR3 spells CASSGQGNQPQHF. Here the CDR3 DNA reads TGTGCCAGCAGCGGACAGGGCAATCAGCCCCAGCATTTT.